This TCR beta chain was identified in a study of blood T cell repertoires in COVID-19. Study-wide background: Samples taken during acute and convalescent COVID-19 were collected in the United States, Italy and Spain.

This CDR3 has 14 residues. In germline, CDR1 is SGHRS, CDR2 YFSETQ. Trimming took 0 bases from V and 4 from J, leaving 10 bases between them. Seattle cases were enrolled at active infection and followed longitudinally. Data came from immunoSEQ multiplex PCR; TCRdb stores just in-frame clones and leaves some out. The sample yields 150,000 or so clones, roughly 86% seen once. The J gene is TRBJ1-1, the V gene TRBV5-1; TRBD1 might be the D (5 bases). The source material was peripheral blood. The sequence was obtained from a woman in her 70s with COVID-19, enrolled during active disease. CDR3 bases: TGCGCCAGCAGCTTGGAGGCGGGGGGCACTGAAGCTTTCTTT. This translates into CASSLEAGGTEAFF.